This T cell receptor beta chain was captured in a study of immune evolution from preneoplasia to lung adenocarcinoma. Produced via immunoSEQ multiplex PCR; TCRdb's table is partial and in-frame only. The sample records 12,000 to 15,000 clones, 85% being singletons. This clone is medium-sized. Antigen unknown. Study-wide results and caveats: Later-stage lesions seemingly showed higher T cell density and diversity than normal lung.

Germline V CDR1 and CDR2: MNHEY, SVGAGI. V was clipped by 6 bases and J by 5 bases, with 8 bases between them. The CDR3 has 12 residues. Histologic diagnosis was independently verified by two lung pathologists. Macro-dissection enriched premalignant or tumor cells before nucleic acid extraction. The TCR originated in a donor at least 70 years old with lung adenocarcinoma. Sequencing was performed on FFPE lung adenocarcinoma in situ tissue. The V call is TRBV6-5, the J call TRBJ2-4, with no clear D. CDR3 sequence: CASRTGQNIQYF. The DNA for the CDR3 is TGTGCCAGCAGAACGGGCCAAAACATTCAGTACTTC.